This T cell receptor beta chain is from a study of OX40 agonist ivuxolimab in advanced cancers. This table comes from immunoSEQ multiplex PCR, and its TCRdb copy is limited to in-frame clones, with some not included. The repertoire holds around 49,000 clones, roughly 82% seen once, with about 15% in the top ten. V gave up 0 bases and J gave up 4 bases; unmatched junction bases: 5. Germline CDR1 reads SGHNT; CDR2 reads YYREEE (reference sequence). This CDR3 has 16 amino acids. The clonotype originates from an adult with an advanced solid tumor such as melanoma, head and neck, liver or kidney cancer. The V and J genes are TRBV5-4 and TRBJ1-1, with 11 positions matching TRBD1. The sequencing used CD4+ or CD8+ T cells sorted from blood, collected in a trial of the OX40 agonist ivuxolimab. The CDR3 protein is CASSLAGQGEFTEAFF. In DNA, the CDR3 is TGTGCCAGCAGCTTGGCGGGACAGGGGGAATTCACTGAAGCTTTCTTT.